This T cell receptor beta chain came from a study of spatial heterogeneity in lung cancer. Unmatched junction bases numbered 2, after V lost 5 bases and J lost 2 bases. The CDR3 contains 15 residues. Germline V gene lookup returns CDR1 MDHEN and CDR2 SYDVKM. A unique molecular identifier was attached to every TCR cDNA molecule. TCRdb re-called the 5' RACE reads through MiXCR, storing one row per CDR3 protein. The sample lists fewer than 15,000 distinct CDR3 sequences, around 3.1% seen once, with 17% in the top ten. Findings and limits, study-wide: Expanded intratumoral alpha and beta TCR counts tracked tumor mutation counts.

This clonotype was detected ten times or more. The antigen is unknown. The time point was: sample taken at primary tumor resection. The input material, whole RNA from tumor, nontumor lung or frozen PBMC, was sequenced unsorted. The input for sequencing was lung tumor tissue, taken at surgery. The V and J genes are TRBV28 and TRBJ1-6, with 8 bases matching TRBD1. The source is a male donor with early-stage non-small cell lung cancer. Here the CDR3 reads CASSPDRAYNSPLHF. DNA of the CDR3: TGTGCCAGCAGTCCGGACAGGGCCTATAATTCACCCCTCCACTTT.